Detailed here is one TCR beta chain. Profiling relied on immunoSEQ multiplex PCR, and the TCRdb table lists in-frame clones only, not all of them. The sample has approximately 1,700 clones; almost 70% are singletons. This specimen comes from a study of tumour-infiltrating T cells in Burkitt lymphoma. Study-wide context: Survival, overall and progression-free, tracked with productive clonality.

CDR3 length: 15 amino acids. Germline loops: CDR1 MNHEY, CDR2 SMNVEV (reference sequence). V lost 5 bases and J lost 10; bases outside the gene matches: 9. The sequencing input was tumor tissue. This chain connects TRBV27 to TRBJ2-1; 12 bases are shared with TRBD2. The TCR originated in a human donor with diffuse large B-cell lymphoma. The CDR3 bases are TGTGCCAGCAGTCCGAGACTAGCGGGAGATAGGGAGCAGTTCTTC. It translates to CASSPRLAGDREQFF.